This T cell receptor beta chain was documented in a study of cytomegalovirus exposure and HLA in healthy donors (dated by TCRdb to 2017 to 2019). About the investigation overall: An earlier analysis of approximately 640 of the donors reported 250 to 350 Gb of sequence data and more than 90 million unique TCR beta sequences from about 179 million T cells. An early release that covered several hundred HLA-typed donors contained about 300 gigabases of sequencing data and tens of millions of unique TCR sequences. Of the 300 to 500 genotyped donors, less than 85% were placed in the genetic ancestry cluster associated with self-reported Caucasian donors. The aim of the study was to test whether cataloging public T cell receptors could identify signatures of past pathogen exposure. The study used immunosequencing to profile the T cell repertoires of approximately 640 subjects and linked those repertoires to cytomegalovirus serostatus. A separate validation cohort of 100 to 150 different subjects was used in addition to the 666-subject first cohort. The study combined high-throughput TCR immunosequencing, statistical association of individual TCRs with disease status, and machine learning to predict cytomegalovirus infection status. A later analysis re-analyzed previously published TCR beta repertoires from approximately 670 donors and added high-resolution HLA genotyping to study TCR occurrence patterns. Rather than using new phenotypic data, the later analysis identified candidate immune exposures from TCR beta sequences and from how often those sequences occurred across donors. An earlier analysis of 450 to 750 of the donors used high-throughput TCR beta sequencing to judge whether each TCR beta V gene segment behaved as functional or pseudogenic. Donor age, sex, ethnicity and CMV serostatus were collected together with the repertoire data. In a later genetic analysis, genome-wide SNP genotypes for about 65% of the roughly 670 donors were used, and that subset was treated as a discovery cohort. All discovery cohort repertoires had been generated on a single sequencing platform. HLA typing included class I and class II loci at four-digit resolution. The number of typed donors differed by locus: about 629-640 for A, B, C, DRB1 and DQB1; 500 to 550 for DQA1; approximately 600 for DPA1; and roughly 490 for DPB1. Roughly 5 DR-DQ haplotypes were handled as single units for association and clustering, since linkage in the cohort was strong. Among about 390 genotyped donors of the cohort, an average of about 240,000 unique TCR beta nucleotide sequences were sequenced per donor, about a sixth of them non-productive. The research as a whole found: Correlated functional status among segregating V segments might reflect linkage disequilibrium, but an unknown experimental factor could not be ruled out. The authors suggested that the approach could potentially be generalized to other disease states and immunological phenotypes. A further reported finding was that TCR beta sequences accurately predicted the HLA-A and HLA-B alleles for most subjects in the first cohort. A later genetic analysis reported fewer N-insertions in productive TCRs among donors in an Asian-associated ancestry cluster than the roughly 700-donor mean. CMV serostatus was the only immune exposure information available for the cohort. Several of the top co-occurrence clusters appeared to be linked to parvovirus B19, influenza, CMV and Epstein-Barr virus, according to a later analysis. Strong co-occurrence of HLA alleles, especially DR and DQ, made assigning TCR associations to individual alleles difficult. In a later analysis, the rate of TCR association differed among HLA loci, with DRB1 alleles having the most associated TCRs and HLA-C alleles having the fewest. A few of the identified cytomegalovirus-associated TCR beta chains were confirmed in vitro to be specific for cytomegalovirus antigens. The earlier analysis of 587 of the donors excluded about 16 rarely observed V segments, including chromosome 9 orphons, because counts were too low. The 87-base-pair reads could not distinguish some IMGT-functional V segments, including TRBV6-2 and TRBV6-3, so those segments were excluded. Specific HLA alleles were associated with some 15,000 TCR beta sequences at a false discovery rate of 0.05 in a later analysis. In a later analysis, HLA-associated TCR beta chains were found to be more clonally expanded and to have lower generation probabilities than equally common non-associated chains. An association between a missense DCLRE1C variant and V-gene and J-gene trimming of TCR beta chains was found in a later genetic analysis and replicated in an independent cohort. Presence/absence analyses assumed roughly uniform sequencing depth across donors, an assumption that may not hold. In both the original and validation cohorts, the classifier was reported to diagnose cytomegalovirus status with high specificity and sensitivity. In an earlier analysis of more than 500 of the donors, most TCR beta V segments appeared in productive rearrangements about 87% or about 30% of the time, broadly matching IMGT annotations. Because HLA typing was unavailable for some donors at each locus, only the typed subset was used in association tests. A later analysis found that most CMV-associated TCR beta chains appeared HLA-restricted, with HLA associations seemingly driven largely by CMV exposure. Most TCR sequences were observed very rarely across donors, whereas some public TCRs were present in many individuals. A group of highly shared sequence variants was considered likely to be a technical artifact of the sequencing pipeline. The cohort was sequenced for TCR beta chains only, and without alpha or paired-chain data the features that could be detected were limited. The study listed approximately 160 TCR beta chains as associated with cytomegalovirus.

CDR1 and CDR2 are read off the germline V gene as KGHSH and LQKENI. V and J lose 4 bases and 7 bases, and a span of 11 bases separates them. The CDR3, cysteine through phenylalanine, is 13 amino acids long. Of all the DNA, just the CDR3 is kept, 39 bases in frame from base 1. The cohort consisted of 666 healthy bone marrow donors. Cohort members were all nominally healthy when sampled, although unrecorded immune exposures were likely present. The donor tested CMV seronegative, placing the donor among the 300 to 450 seronegative members of the cohort. Each donor provided a peripheral blood sample, and peripheral blood mononuclear cells were used for TCR beta sequencing. Genomic DNA was extracted from the blood cell samples with the Qiagen DNeasy Blood Extraction Kit. Regarding this clone: It lacks a known antigen. Base qualities are missing; no much larger clone stands one base away.

The method behind the library was the immunoSEQ multiplex PCR assay. For the multiplex PCR, a mixture combining 60 forward primers for TCR Vbeta segments and 13 reverse primers for TCR Jbeta segments was used. Amplification of the CDR3 region of rearranged TCR beta genes was performed with a multiplex PCR assay on genomic DNA. The Illumina HiSeq System was used to sequence the amplified TCR beta libraries as 87-base-pair reads. The study's own analysis went as follows. In a later analysis, around 80 million unique TCR beta chains were counted across the 690 or so repertoires, and roughly 10 million of these chains were shared by at least two donors. Raw reads were error-corrected and collapsed into unique sequences with a nearest-neighbor algorithm that merged closely related sequences to remove PCR and sequencing errors. V, D and J gene segments were assigned by aligning CDR3 sequences to IMGT reference sequences. For a sequence to be retained, at least a six-nucleotide match to both a V gene segment and a J gene segment was required. Rearrangements were classified as productive when the CDR3 lacked stop codons and remained in frame with V and J, and all other rearrangements were classified as non-productive. Following IMGT convention, CDR3 was defined as the stretch from the second conserved V-encoded cysteine to the conserved J-encoded phenylalanine. The earlier analysis of some 580 of the donors excluded any sequence lacking an unambiguous match to a single V gene segment. An earlier analysis of a few hundred of the donors classified V segments as functional when productive rearrangements were above 56.7% and as segregating when the standard deviation between donors was above 5%. A statistical classification framework was developed to diagnose cytomegalovirus status using the catalog of TCR beta chain sequences. V and J gene assignment, in a later analysis, came from comparing TCR nucleotide sequences with IMGT/GENE-DB human TR gene sequences. In a later analysis, CDR3 sequences and most-parsimonious VDJ recombination scenarios were assigned using the TCRdist pipeline. In a later analysis, every TCR beta chain was defined by the combination of its CDR3 amino acid sequence and its V-gene family, and reads without a unique V-gene family were dropped. As a way to deal with suspected cross-contamination and a sequencing artifact, a later analysis dropped 450 to 600 nucleotide sequences that were highly shared and had low generation probability. A later analysis calculated a clonal expansion index for each public chain from normalized within-repertoire ranks of inferred template counts. In a later analysis, generation probabilities were computed using a VDJ recombination model fitted to out-of-frame rearrangements, and the results were checked against IGoR. Hypergeometric tests were used in a later analysis to score TCR-TCR, TCR-HLA and TCR-CMV co-occurrence, with a repertoire-size bias correction applied to the TCR pairs. False discovery rates were estimated in a later analysis by permuting HLA or CMV assignments 20 times. In a later analysis, co-occurring TCRs were grouped using DBSCAN, and TCRdist sequence similarity was added for clustering within HLA-allele-positive subsets. Co-occurrence clustering excluded repertoires with fewer than 30,000 or more than 120,000 public chains, plus five with anomalous nucleotide sharing. The immuneACCESS repertoire file appears here via TCRdb, limited to in-frame rearrangements. These files lack a portion of the clones; in checked studies, under half of the deficit traces to unresolved V genes, and the cause of the others is not known. For V, J and clone size, that table is used; D and trimming come from the DNA. This sample lists 200,000 or so clones; 70% to 80% were detected once. The biggest ten clones account for under 3% of the sample.

This receptor chain uses TRBV18 and TRBJ2-1, with a tentative D gene TRBD2 over 5 matching bases. Input material: PBMCs. The TCR sequence derives from a woman between 25 and 40 years old in good health and CMV-seronegative. The CDR3 region has the sequence CASSLGLGNEQFF. The bases read TGTGCCAGCTCACTTGGACTGGGGAATGAGCAGTTCTTC.